This entry concerns a single T cell receptor (beta chain). Libraries were prepared by immunoSEQ multiplex PCR; TCRdb keeps only in-frame clonotypes and omits some of them. The sample consists of some 260,000 clones, 70% to 90% of them appearing once. These data are taken from a study of blood T cell repertoires in COVID-19. The V segment lost 5 bases and the J segment 0 bases; nucleotides outside the gene matches: 5. The CDR3 loop spans 16 amino acids. Germline lookup yields CDR1 LNHDA and CDR2 SQIVND (reference sequence). The sequence came from a man aged 35-49 years who had recovered from COVID-19. Sequenced material: PBMCs or T cells enriched from blood (not recorded which). The genes are TRBV19 and TRBJ2-4; 9 bases align to TRBD1. The CDR3 DNA reads TGTGCCAGTAGTGGAGGGACAGGGAGAGCCAAAAACATTCAGTACTTC. This gives the protein CASSGGTGRAKNIQYF.